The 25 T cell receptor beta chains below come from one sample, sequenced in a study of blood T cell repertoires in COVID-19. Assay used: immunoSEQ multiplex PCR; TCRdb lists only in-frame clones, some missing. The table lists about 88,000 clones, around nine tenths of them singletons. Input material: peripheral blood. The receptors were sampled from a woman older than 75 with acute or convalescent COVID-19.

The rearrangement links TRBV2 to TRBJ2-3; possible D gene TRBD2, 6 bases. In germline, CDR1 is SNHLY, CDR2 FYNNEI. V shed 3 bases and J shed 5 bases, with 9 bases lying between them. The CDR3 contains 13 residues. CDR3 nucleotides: TGTGCCAGCAGTGATGGGGAGGTAGATACGCAGTATTTT. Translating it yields CASSDGEVDTQYF. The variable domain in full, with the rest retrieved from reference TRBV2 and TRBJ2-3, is EPEVTQTPSHQVTQMGQEVILRCVPISNHLYFYWYRQILGQKVEFLVSFYNNEISEKSEIFDDQFSVERPDGSNFTLKIRSTKLEDSAMYFCASSDGEVDTQYFGPGTRLTVL.

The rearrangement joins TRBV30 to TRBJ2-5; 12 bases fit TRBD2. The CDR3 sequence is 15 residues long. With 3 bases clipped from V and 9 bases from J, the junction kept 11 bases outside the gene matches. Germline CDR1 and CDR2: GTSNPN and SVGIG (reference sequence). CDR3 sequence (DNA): TGTGCCTGGAGCGGAGGGACTAGCGGGTTCGGGGCCCAGTACTTC. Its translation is CAWSGGTSGFGAQYF.

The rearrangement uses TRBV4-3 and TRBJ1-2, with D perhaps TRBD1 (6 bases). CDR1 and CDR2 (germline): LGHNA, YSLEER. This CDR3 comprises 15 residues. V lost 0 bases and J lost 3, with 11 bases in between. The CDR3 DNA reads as TGCGCCAGCAGCCAAGAGCGGGGGGCCCACTATGGCTACACCTTC. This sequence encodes CASSQERGAHYGYTF.

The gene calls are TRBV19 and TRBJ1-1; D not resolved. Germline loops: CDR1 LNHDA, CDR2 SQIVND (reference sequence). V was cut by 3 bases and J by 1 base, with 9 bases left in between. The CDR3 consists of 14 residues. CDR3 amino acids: CASSIPGWNTEAFF. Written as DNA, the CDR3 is TGTGCCAGTAGTATTCCAGGTTGGAACACTGAAGCTTTCTTT. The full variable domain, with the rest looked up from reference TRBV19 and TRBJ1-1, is DGGITQSPKYLFRKEGQNVTLSCEQNLNHDAMYWYRQDPGQGLRLIYYSQIVNDFQKGDIAEGYSVSREKKESFPLTVTSAQKNPTAFYLCASSIPGWNTEAFFGQGTRLTVV.

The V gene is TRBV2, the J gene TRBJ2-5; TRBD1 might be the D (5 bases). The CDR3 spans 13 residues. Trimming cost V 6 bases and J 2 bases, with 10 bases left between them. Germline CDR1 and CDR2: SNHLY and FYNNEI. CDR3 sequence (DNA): TGTGCCAGCAGGAGACAGACACAAGAGACCCAGTACTTC. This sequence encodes CASRRQTQETQYF. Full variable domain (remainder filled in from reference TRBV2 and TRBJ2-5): EPEVTQTPSHQVTQMGQEVILRCVPISNHLYFYWYRQILGQKVEFLVSFYNNEISEKSEIFDDQFSVERPDGSNFTLKIRSTKLEDSAMYFCASRRQTQETQYFGPGTRLLVL.

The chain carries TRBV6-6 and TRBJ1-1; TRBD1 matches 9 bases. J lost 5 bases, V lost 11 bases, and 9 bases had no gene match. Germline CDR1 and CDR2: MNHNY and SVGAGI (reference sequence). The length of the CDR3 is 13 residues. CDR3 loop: CAGLTGGETEAFF. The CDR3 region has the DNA TGTGCCGGACTGACAGGGGGGGAGACTGAAGCTTTCTTT.

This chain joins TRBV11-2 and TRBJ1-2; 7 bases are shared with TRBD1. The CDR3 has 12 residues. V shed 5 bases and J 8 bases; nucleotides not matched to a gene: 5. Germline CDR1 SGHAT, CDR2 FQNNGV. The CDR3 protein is CASSMDRIGYTF. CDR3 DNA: TGTGCCAGCAGCATGGACAGGATAGGCTACACCTTC.

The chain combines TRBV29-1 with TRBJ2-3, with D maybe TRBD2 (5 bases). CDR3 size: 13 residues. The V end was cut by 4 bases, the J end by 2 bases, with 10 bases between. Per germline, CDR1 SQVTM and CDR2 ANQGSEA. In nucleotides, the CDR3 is TGCAGCGTTGCTCGGGATTTCACAGATACGCAGTATTTT. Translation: CSVARDFTDTQYF.

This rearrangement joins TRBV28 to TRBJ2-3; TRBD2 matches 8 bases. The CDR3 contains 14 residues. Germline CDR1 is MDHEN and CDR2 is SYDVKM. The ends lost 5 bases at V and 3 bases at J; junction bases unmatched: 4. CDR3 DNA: TGTGCCAGCAGTACTAGCGGCCCTACAGATACGCAGTATTTT. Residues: CASSTSGPTDTQYF.

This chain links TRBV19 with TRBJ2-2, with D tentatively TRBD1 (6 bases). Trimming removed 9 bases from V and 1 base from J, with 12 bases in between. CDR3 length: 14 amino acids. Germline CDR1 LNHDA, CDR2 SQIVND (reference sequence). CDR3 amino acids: CASWTVLNTGELFF. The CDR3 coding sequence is TGTGCCAGCTGGACAGTTCTGAACACCGGGGAGCTGTTTTTT.

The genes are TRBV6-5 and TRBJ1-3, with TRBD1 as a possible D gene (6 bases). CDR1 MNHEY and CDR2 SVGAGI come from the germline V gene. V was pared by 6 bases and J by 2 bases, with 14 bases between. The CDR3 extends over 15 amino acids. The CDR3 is CASRDGTRAGNTIYF. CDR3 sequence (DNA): TGTGCCAGCAGAGACGGGACAAGGGCTGGAAACACCATATATTTT.

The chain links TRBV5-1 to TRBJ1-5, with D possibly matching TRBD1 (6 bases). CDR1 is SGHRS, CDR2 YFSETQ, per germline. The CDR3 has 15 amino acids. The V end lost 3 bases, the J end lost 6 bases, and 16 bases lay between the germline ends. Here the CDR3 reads CASSSGLGAGQPQHF. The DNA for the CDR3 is TGCGCCAGCAGCTCCGGGTTGGGGGCTGGTCAGCCCCAGCATTTT.

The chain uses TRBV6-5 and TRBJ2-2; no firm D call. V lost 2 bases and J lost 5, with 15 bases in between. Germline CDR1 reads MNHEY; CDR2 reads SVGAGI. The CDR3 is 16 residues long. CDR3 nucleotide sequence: TGTGCCAGCAGTTACCGACAAAATTGGCGAACCGGGGAGCTGTTTTTT. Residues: CASSYRQNWRTGELFF.

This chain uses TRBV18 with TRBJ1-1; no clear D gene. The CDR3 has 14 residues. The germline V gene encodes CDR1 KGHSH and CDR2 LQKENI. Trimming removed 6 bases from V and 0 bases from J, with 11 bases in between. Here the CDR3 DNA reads TGTGCCAGCTCCGAACAGATAATGAACACTGAAGCTTTCTTT. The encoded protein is CASSEQIMNTEAFF. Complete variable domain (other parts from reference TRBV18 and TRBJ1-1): NAGVMQNPRHLVRRRGQEARLRCSPMKGHSHVYWYRQLPEEGLKFMVYLQKENIIDESGMPKERFSAEFPKEGPSILRIQQVVRGDSAAYFCASSEQIMNTEAFFGQGTRLTVV.

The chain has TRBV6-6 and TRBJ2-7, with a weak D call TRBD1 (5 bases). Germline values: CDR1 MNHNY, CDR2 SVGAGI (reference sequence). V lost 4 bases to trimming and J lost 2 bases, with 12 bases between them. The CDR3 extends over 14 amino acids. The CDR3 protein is CASSFPGSAYEQYF. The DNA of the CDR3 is TGTGCCAGCAGTTTTCCAGGGTCAGCCTACGAGCAGTACTTC.

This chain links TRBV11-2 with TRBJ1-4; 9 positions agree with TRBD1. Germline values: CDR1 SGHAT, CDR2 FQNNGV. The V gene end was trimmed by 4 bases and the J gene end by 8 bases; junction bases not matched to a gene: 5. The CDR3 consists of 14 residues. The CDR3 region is CASSWDREEEKLFF. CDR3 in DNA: TGTGCCAGCAGCTGGGACAGGGAAGAGGAAAAACTGTTTTTT.

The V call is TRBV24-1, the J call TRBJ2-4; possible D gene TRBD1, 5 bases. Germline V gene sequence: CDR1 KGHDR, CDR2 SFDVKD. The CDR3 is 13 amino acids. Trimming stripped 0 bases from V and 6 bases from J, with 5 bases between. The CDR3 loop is CATSDLRGNIQYF. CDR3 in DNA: TGTGCCACCAGTGATTTGAGGGGAAACATTCAGTACTTC.

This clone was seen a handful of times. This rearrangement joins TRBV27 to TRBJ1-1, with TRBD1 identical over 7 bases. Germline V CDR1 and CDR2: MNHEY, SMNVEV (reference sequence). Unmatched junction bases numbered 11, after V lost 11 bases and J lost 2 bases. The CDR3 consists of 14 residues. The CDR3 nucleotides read TGTGCCCCGGGGAAGGGGGCGCCTAACACTGAAGCTTTCTTT. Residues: CAPGKGAPNTEAFF.

The CDR3 loop is CASRTQERTSGRATDTQYF. The DNA of the CDR3 is TGTGCAAGTCGCACCCAGGAAAGGACTAGCGGGAGGGCCACAGATACGCAGTATTTT. The rearrangement links TRBV12-2 to TRBJ2-3; TRBD2, as called in the table, went unchecked against the DNA. TRBV12-2 is assigned pseudogene status. This CDR3 is 19 amino acids long.

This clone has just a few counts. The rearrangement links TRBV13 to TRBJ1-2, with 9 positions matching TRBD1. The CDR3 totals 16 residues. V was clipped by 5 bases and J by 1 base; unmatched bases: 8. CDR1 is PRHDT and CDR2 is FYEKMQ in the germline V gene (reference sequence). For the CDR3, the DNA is TGTGCCAGCAGCGGCAGGACAGGGGCCGTTAACTATGGCTACACCTTC. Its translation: CASSGRTGAVNYGYTF.

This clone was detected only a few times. The chain's CDR3 is CASSTDGGAYNEQFF. The CDR3 DNA sequence: TGTGCCAGCAGTACGGACGGAGGGGCCTACAATGAGCAGTTCTTC. The J gene is TRBJ2-1, the V gene TRBV2, with TRBD2 as a possible D gene (6 bases). The V and J ends lost 5 bases and 2 bases respectively, with 13 bases between them. Germline V gives CDR1 SNHLY, CDR2 FYNNEI. The CDR3 is 15 residues long.

CDR3 residues: CASSSSGRANEQFF. CDR3 nucleotides: TGTGCCAGCAGTTCTAGCGGGAGGGCCAATGAGCAGTTCTTC. V usage is TRBV5-4 and J usage is TRBJ2-1, with 12 nucleotides matching TRBD2. This CDR3 region has 14 residues. J was trimmed by 6 bases and V by 5 bases; bases with no gene match: 3. CDR1 is SGHNT, CDR2 YYREEE, per germline (reference sequence).

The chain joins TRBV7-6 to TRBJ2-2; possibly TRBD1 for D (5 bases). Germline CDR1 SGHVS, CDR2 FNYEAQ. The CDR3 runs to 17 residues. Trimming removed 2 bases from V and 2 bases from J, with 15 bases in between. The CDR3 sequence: CASSLLSSGFNTGELFF. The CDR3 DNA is TGTGCCAGCAGCTTACTTTCTTCAGGGTTCAACACCGGGGAGCTGTTTTTT.

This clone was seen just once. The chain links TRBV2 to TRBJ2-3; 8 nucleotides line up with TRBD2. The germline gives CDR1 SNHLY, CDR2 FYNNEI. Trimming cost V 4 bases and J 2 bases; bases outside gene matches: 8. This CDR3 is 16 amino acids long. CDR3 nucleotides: TGTGCCAGCAGTGTCGTAGCGGGGCGAAACACAGATACGCAGTATTTT. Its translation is CASSVVAGRNTDTQYF.

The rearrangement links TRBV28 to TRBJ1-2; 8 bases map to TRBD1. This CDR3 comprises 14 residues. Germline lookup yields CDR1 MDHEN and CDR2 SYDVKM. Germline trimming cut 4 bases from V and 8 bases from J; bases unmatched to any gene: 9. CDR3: CASSSGQDYGGYTF. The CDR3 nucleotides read TGTGCCAGCAGTTCGGGACAGGATTATGGAGGCTACACCTTC.